This is a list of T cell receptor beta chains from one sample in a study of CD8 T cells in acute hepatitis C reinfection. The data were produced by immunoSEQ multiplex PCR, yet TCRdb's version contains in-frame clones alone and is incomplete. The sample holds about 38,000 clones, around nine tenths seen once. Sequenced: naive CD8+ T cells from PBMCs. All receptors derive from a man aged 25 to 45 with chronic hepatitis C. CDR3s include the opening cysteine and the closing phenylalanine or tryptophan. Each record gives: D gene, V gene, clone size, J gene, CDR3 protein. The D gene is left open where the match is weak. The listing skips clone size in some rows; elsewhere it reads once, few, many or a size class.

d_gene: NA
v_gene: TRBV27
abundance: NA
j_gene: TRBJ1-1
CDR3aa: CASSPGQLTEAFF

d_gene: NA
v_gene: TRBV2
abundance: NA
j_gene: TRBJ2-3
CDR3aa: CASSEGQGTDTQYF

d_gene: NA
v_gene: TRBV11-2
abundance: NA
j_gene: TRBJ2-7
CDR3aa: CASSLPGRLYEQYF

d_gene: TRBD1
v_gene: TRBV9
abundance: once
j_gene: TRBJ1-5
CDR3aa: CASSTTGERNQPQHF

d_gene: TRBD1
v_gene: TRBV6-5
abundance: NA
j_gene: TRBJ2-7
CDR3aa: CASSYGGQGNYEQYF

d_gene: NA
v_gene: TRBV4-3
abundance: NA
j_gene: TRBJ2-1
CDR3aa: CASSQDPGESYNEQFF

d_gene: NA
v_gene: TRBV4-2
abundance: NA
j_gene: TRBJ2-1
CDR3aa: CASSQEEGSYNEQFF

d_gene: NA
v_gene: TRBV4-2
abundance: NA
j_gene: TRBJ2-7
CDR3aa: CASSQFASDGTYEQYF

d_gene: TRBD2
v_gene: TRBV27
abundance: once
j_gene: TRBJ2-7
CDR3aa: CASRGSGRLSYEQYF

d_gene: NA
v_gene: TRBV5-1
abundance: NA
j_gene: TRBJ2-1
CDR3aa: CASSTEGYNEQFF

d_gene: NA
v_gene: TRBV23-1
abundance: NA
j_gene: TRBJ1-5
CDR3aa: CASSQRPDRRNQPQHF

d_gene: NA
v_gene: TRBV5-4
abundance: NA
j_gene: TRBJ1-1
CDR3aa: CASSWWNTEAFF

d_gene: TRBD2
v_gene: TRBV9
abundance: NA
j_gene: TRBJ2-7
CDR3aa: CASSVEGGLAGDYEQYF

d_gene: NA
v_gene: TRBV5-1
abundance: NA
j_gene: TRBJ2-1
CDR3aa: CASSLVSRGYNEQFF

d_gene: NA
v_gene: TRBV19
abundance: once
j_gene: TRBJ1-3
CDR3aa: CASSRQFASSGNTIYF

d_gene: NA
v_gene: TRBV7-6
abundance: NA
j_gene: TRBJ2-7
CDR3aa: CASSLTVGEQYF

d_gene: NA
v_gene: TRBV6-1
abundance: once
j_gene: TRBJ2-7
CDR3aa: CASSEVNGSYEQYF

d_gene: NA
v_gene: TRBV2
abundance: NA
j_gene: TRBJ1-3
CDR3aa: CARAGSGAGNTIYF

d_gene: NA
v_gene: TRBV7-8
abundance: NA
j_gene: TRBJ2-1
CDR3aa: CASSFGGLDSYNEQFF

d_gene: NA
v_gene: TRBV6-1
abundance: NA
j_gene: TRBJ2-1
CDR3aa: CASSSRDNNNEQFF

d_gene: NA
v_gene: TRBV7-8
abundance: few
j_gene: TRBJ1-2
CDR3aa: CASSLGRAYGYTF

d_gene: NA
v_gene: TRBV19
abundance: NA
j_gene: TRBJ1-5
CDR3aa: CASKPFAQGGQPQHF

d_gene: TRBD2
v_gene: TRBV19
abundance: NA
j_gene: TRBJ2-1
CDR3aa: CASSIVGLLAGGYNEQFF

d_gene: NA
v_gene: TRBV29-1
abundance: NA
j_gene: TRBJ2-7
CDR3aa: CSVVPADKTYEQYF

d_gene: NA
v_gene: TRBV30
abundance: NA
j_gene: TRBJ2-5
CDR3aa: CAWSVGDPWETQYF

d_gene: NA
v_gene: TRBV7-7
abundance: few
j_gene: TRBJ1-1
CDR3aa: CASSLTTDTEAFF

d_gene: TRBD2
v_gene: TRBV7-2
abundance: NA
j_gene: TRBJ2-2
CDR3aa: CASSYGLAGGTGELFF

d_gene: TRBD1
v_gene: TRBV5-6
abundance: NA
j_gene: TRBJ2-1
CDR3aa: CASSPGTVIYNEQFF

d_gene: TRBD1
v_gene: TRBV18
abundance: NA
j_gene: TRBJ2-7
CDR3aa: CASSPGTGSYEQYF

d_gene: NA
v_gene: TRBV27
abundance: NA
j_gene: TRBJ1-5
CDR3aa: CASSFSSNQPQHF

d_gene: NA
v_gene: TRBV5-1
abundance: NA
j_gene: TRBJ2-7
CDR3aa: CASSYARGASSGEQYF

d_gene: TRBD1
v_gene: TRBV19
abundance: once
j_gene: TRBJ1-5
CDR3aa: CASSTGTGSNQPQHF

d_gene: TRBD2
v_gene: TRBV19
abundance: NA
j_gene: TRBJ2-1
CDR3aa: CASKNGLAGNEQFF

d_gene: TRBD1
v_gene: TRBV9
abundance: NA
j_gene: TRBJ2-1
CDR3aa: CASSVGDSSYNEQFF

d_gene: NA
v_gene: TRBV2
abundance: once
j_gene: TRBJ2-5
CDR3aa: CASSDRGQETQYF

d_gene: TRBD2
v_gene: TRBV2
abundance: once
j_gene: TRBJ2-7
CDR3aa: CASTETEPGLVSYEQYF

d_gene: TRBD2
v_gene: TRBV5-1
abundance: NA
j_gene: TRBJ2-3
CDR3aa: CASSLELAGSHRYAVF

d_gene: NA
v_gene: TRBV27
abundance: NA
j_gene: TRBJ2-1
CDR3aa: CASSSHPGRNYNEQFF

d_gene: TRBD2
v_gene: TRBV5-8
abundance: NA
j_gene: TRBJ2-1
CDR3aa: CASSLGTSGRSLWYNEQFF

d_gene: TRBD2
v_gene: TRBV7-6
abundance: NA
j_gene: TRBJ2-1
CDR3aa: CASSLSGGSSYNEQFF

d_gene: NA
v_gene: TRBV2
abundance: NA
j_gene: TRBJ2-5
CDR3aa: CASTLGPGEETQYF

d_gene: NA
v_gene: TRBV7-9
abundance: once
j_gene: TRBJ2-5
CDR3aa: CASSLSGMRETQYF